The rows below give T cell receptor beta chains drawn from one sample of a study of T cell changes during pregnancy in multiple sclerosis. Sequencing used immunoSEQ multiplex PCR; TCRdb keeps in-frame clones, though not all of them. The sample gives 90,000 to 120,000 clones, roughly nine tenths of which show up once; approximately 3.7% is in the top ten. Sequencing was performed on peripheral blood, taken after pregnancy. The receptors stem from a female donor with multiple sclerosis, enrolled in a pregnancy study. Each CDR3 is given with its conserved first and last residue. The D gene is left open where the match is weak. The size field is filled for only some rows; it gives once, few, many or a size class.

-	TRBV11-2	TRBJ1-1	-	TGTGCCAGCAGCTTAGACAGGGTGAACACTGAAGCTTTCTTT	CASSLDRVNTEAFF
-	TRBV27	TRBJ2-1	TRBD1	TGTGCCAGCCGTATCAGGGACAGGGAGTACAATGAGCAGTTCTTC	CASRIRDREYNEQFF
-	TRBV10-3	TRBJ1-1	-	TGTGCCATCAGGGAGGCGGGGGGCTGGTACACTGAAGCTTTCTTT	CAIREAGGWYTEAFF
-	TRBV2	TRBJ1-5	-	TGTGCCAGCAGTGTTAAGGGGGAGCAGCCCCAGCATTTT	CASSVKGEQPQHF
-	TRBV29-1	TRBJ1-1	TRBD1	TGCAGCGTTGTCGGGACAGGGGCCGGGGGGTTGAACACTGAAGCTTTCTTT	CSVVGTGAGGLNTEAFF
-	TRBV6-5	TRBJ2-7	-	TGTGCCAGCAGTTACCGGGGGGAGCAGTACTTC	CASSYRGEQYF
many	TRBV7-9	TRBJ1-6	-	TGTGCCAGCAGTAGGCTACAGGGAGACTCACCCCTCCACTTT	CASSRLQGDSPLHF
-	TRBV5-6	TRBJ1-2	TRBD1	TGTGCCAGCAGCAACCGGGACAGGGCAAACTATGGCTACACCTTC	CASSNRDRANYGYTF
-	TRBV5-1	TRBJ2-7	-	TGCGCCAGCAGCTTGGACACCAGCTCCTACGAGCAGTACTTC	CASSLDTSSYEQYF
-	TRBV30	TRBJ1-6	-	TGTGCCTGGAGTGTACTTCGTGCGAGGGTTTCACCCCTCCACTTT	CAWSVLRARVSPLHF
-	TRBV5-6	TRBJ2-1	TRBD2	TGTGCCAGCAGCTTGGTGGTAGCGGGGGTGAATGAGCAGTTCTTC	CASSLVVAGVNEQFF
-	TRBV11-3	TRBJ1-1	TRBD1	TGTGCCAGCAGCACAGGGGGCACTGAAGCTTTCTTT	CASSTGGTEAFF
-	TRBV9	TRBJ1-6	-	TGTGCCAGCAGCGTAGGTCAGGGCGATTCACCCCTCCACTTT	CASSVGQGDSPLHF
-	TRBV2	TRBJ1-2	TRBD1	TGTGCCAGCAGTGGGGACAGGGCTAACGGCTACACCTTC	CASSGDRANGYTF
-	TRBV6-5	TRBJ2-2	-	TGTGCCACCAGGCCACAGGGCGTAGTCCCCGGGGAGCTGTTTTTT	CATRPQGVVPGELFF
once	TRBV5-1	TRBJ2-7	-	TGCGCCAGCAGCTCCACTTACGAGCAGTACTTC	CASSSTYEQYF
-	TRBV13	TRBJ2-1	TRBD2	TGTGCCAGCAGCCCAACCGTGGGAGCGGGGACGAGCTCCTACAATGAGCAGTTCTTC	CASSPTVGAGTSSYNEQFF
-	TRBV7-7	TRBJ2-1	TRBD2	TGTGCTAGCAGCTCCAGCGGCGGGGGGGGTGAGCAGTTCTTC	CASSSSGGGGEQFF
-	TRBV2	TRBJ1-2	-	TGTGCCATTCAGGGGTTAATCGATGGCTACACCTTC	CAIQGLIDGYTF
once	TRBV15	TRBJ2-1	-	TGTGCCACCAGCAGAGCGGCCGGGAACTACAATGAGCAGTTCTTC	CATSRAAGNYNEQFF
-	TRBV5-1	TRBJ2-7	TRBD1	TGCGCCAGCAGTGGGGGACAGACATCTTCCTACGAGCAGTACTTC	CASSGGQTSSYEQYF
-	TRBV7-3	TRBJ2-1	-	TGTGCCAGCAGCCCCGGGTCCTACAATGAGCAGTTCTTC	CASSPGSYNEQFF
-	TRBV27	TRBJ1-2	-	TGTGCCAGCAGTCACAGTAACAGTGCGGGCTACACCTTC	CASSHSNSAGYTF
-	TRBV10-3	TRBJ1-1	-	TGTGCCATCAGAGACGACATGAACACTGAAGCTTTCTTT	CAIRDDMNTEAFF
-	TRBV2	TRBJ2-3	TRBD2	TGTGCCAGCAGGCCGACTAGCGGGGGAATAGATACGCAGTATTTT	CASRPTSGGIDTQYF
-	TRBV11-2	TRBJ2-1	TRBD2	TGTGCCAGCAGCCGACCGGGGGGGCTTTACAATGAGCAGTTCTTC	CASSRPGGLYNEQFF
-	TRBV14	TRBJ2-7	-	TGTGCCAGCAGCCATAGCCCAGGGGGGTACTACGAGCAGTACTTC	CASSHSPGGYYEQYF
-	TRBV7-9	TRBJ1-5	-	TGTGCCAGCAGCTTAGACGGCGGATTGTGGCCCCAGCATTTT	CASSLDGGLWPQHF
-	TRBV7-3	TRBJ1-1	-	TGTGCCAGCAGCGTACAGGGGAACACTGAAGCTTTCTTT	CASSVQGNTEAFF
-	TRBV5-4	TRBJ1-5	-	TGTGCCAGCAGACCGAGGCCGGGGCAGCCCCAGCATTTT	CASRPRPGQPQHF
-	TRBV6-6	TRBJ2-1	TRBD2	TGTGCCAGCTGGGCGGGGGGACACAATGAGCAGTTCTTC	CASWAGGHNEQFF
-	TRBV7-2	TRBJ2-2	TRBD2	TGTGCCAGCAGCCAAGAGGGACTAGCGGGCGGGGAGCTGTTTTTT	CASSQEGLAGGELFF
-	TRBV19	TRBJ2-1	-	TGTGCCAGTAGTATTAGTTTTGAGCAGTTCTTC	CASSISFEQFF
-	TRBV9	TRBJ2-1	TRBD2	TGTGCCAGCAGCGTTAGCGGGGGGGCCAATGAGCAGTTCTTC	CASSVSGGANEQFF
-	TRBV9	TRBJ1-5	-	TGTGCCAGCAGCCTCAGTGGGGCAGGACAGCCCCAGCATTTT	CASSLSGAGQPQHF
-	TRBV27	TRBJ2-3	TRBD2	TGTGCCAGCAGTTTGGGACTAGCGGGGACTAGCACAGATACGCAGTATTTT	CASSLGLAGTSTDTQYF
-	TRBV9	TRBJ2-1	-	TGTGCCAGCAGCCGCCTAGGCAGGGACAATGAGCAGTTCTTC	CASSRLGRDNEQFF
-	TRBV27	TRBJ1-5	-	TGTGCCAGCAGTAGCGGGACCCCAAGTCAGCCCCAGCATTTT	CASSSGTPSQPQHF
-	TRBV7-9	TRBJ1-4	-	TGTGCCAGCAGCCCCCCCGAGGGGACAAATGAAAAACTGTTTTTT	CASSPPEGTNEKLFF
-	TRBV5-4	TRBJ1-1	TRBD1	TGTGCCAGCAGCTTTCAGGACAGGCTCAACACTGAAGCTTTCTTT	CASSFQDRLNTEAFF
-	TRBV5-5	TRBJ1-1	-	TGTGCCAGCAGCTTGGCCGGGAACACTGAAGCTTTCTTT	CASSLAGNTEAFF
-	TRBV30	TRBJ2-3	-	TGTGCCTGGTTAAGTCGCAGCCGGGTCTCGGATACGCAGTATTTT	CAWLSRSRVSDTQYF
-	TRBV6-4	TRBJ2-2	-	TGTGCCAGCAGTCCTGACACCGGGGAGCTGTTTTTT	CASSPDTGELFF
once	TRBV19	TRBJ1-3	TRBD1	TGTGCCAGTAGTTCGCGGGACAGGGTTGCCGGAAACACCATATATTTT	CASSSRDRVAGNTIYF
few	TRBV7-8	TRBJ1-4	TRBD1	TGTGCCAGCAGGAACAGGGGGGAAAAACTGTTTTTT	CASRNRGEKLFF
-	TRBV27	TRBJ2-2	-	TGTGCCAGCAGTTTACTACAGTTCACCGGGGAGCTGTTTTTT	CASSLLQFTGELFF
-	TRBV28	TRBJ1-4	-	TGTGCCATTTTTTCGCAGGGCAACGAAAAACTGTTTTTT	CAIFSQGNEKLFF
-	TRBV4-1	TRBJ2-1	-	TGCGCCAGCAGCCACCTTTCGGAAGGGGTAGGAGAGCAGTTCTTC	CASSHLSEGVGEQFF
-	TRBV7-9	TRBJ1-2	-	TGTGCCAGCAGCACCCTCCGGGACTCGTACTATGGCTACACCTTC	CASSTLRDSYYGYTF
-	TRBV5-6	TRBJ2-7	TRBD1	TGTGCCAGCAGCCCGGGACAGGGGGCAAGCGAGCAGTACTTC	CASSPGQGASEQYF
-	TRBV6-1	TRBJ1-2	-	TGTGCCAGCAGCATGACAGTTAACTATGGCTACACCTTC	CASSMTVNYGYTF
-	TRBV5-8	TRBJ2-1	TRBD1	TGTGCCAGCAGAGTTAGGACAGGGGTGGGCTTCAATGAGCAGTTCTTC	CASRVRTGVGFNEQFF
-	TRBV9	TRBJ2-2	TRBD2	TGTGCCAGCAGCGTTCTCGGAGCGGGGGTTAGGGAGCTGTTTTTT	CASSVLGAGVRELFF
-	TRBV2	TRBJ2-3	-	TGTGCCAGCAGTGAAGGGGGGGCAGATACGCAGTATTTT	CASSEGGADTQYF
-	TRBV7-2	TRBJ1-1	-	TGTGCCAGCAGCTTAGCGGGGCTGAACACTGAAGCTTTCTTT	CASSLAGLNTEAFF